These T cell receptor beta chains were read from a single sample in a study of blood T cell repertoires in COVID-19. TCRdb's table, derived via immunoSEQ multiplex PCR, lists solely in-frame clones and lacks some. The table lists 250,000 or so clones, around 87% of them singletons. Input material: peripheral blood. The receptor source for this set is a woman aged 40 to 50 who had recovered from COVID-19. Each CDR3 is given without its conserved first and last residue. Size is omitted from some rows. Given values are once, few, many or a class for expanded clones.

V gene: TRBV6-5
clone size: -
CDR3 length: 13
CDR3 protein: ASSYGGGSYYGYT

V gene: TRBV6-5
clone size: -
CDR3 length: 12
CDR3 protein: ASSYGRGRETQY

V gene: TRBV29-1
clone size: few
CDR3 length: 14
CDR3 protein: SVEDRQGPLNYGYT

V gene: TRBV10-3
clone size: -
CDR3 length: 13
CDR3 protein: AISGSAGEYYGYT

V gene: TRBV4-1
clone size: -
CDR3 length: 13
CDR3 protein: ASSRSGQGYHEQY

V gene: TRBV5-1
clone size: -
CDR3 length: 15
CDR3 protein: ASSLGGGWDGTDTQY

V gene: TRBV7-6
clone size: -
CDR3 length: 14
CDR3 protein: ASSLAPSGEGSPLH

V gene: TRBV11-2
clone size: -
CDR3 length: 15
CDR3 protein: ASSAEGLWGLKNIQY

V gene: TRBV5-1
clone size: -
CDR3 length: 12
CDR3 protein: ASSLGGGSTEAF

V gene: TRBV19
clone size: -
CDR3 length: 12
CDR3 protein: ASSRAGTDREQY

V gene: TRBV9
clone size: -
CDR3 length: 13
CDR3 protein: ASSVAGTGSGELF

V gene: TRBV6-5
clone size: -
CDR3 length: 12
CDR3 protein: ASSYRTAYNEQF

V gene: TRBV19
clone size: -
CDR3 length: 15
CDR3 protein: ASSMTGIRFSGNTIY

V gene: TRBV5-1
clone size: -
CDR3 length: 11
CDR3 protein: ASSQTITGELF

V gene: TRBV28
clone size: -
CDR3 length: 14
CDR3 protein: ASIHGSRPLNQPQH

V gene: TRBV7-8
clone size: -
CDR3 length: 12
CDR3 protein: ASSIRGSLAEAF

V gene: TRBV29-1
clone size: -
CDR3 length: 11
CDR3 protein: SVEGQTGTEAF

V gene: TRBV7-2
clone size: -
CDR3 length: 15
CDR3 protein: ASSLVRDTYSGNTIY

V gene: TRBV27
clone size: -
CDR3 length: 13
CDR3 protein: ASSSLTSGANVLT

V gene: TRBV19
clone size: few
CDR3 length: 13
CDR3 protein: ASSIRRGTNEKLF

V gene: TRBV7-9
clone size: -
CDR3 length: 14
CDR3 protein: ASSPAFVDRAAGYT

V gene: TRBV9
clone size: -
CDR3 length: 12
CDR3 protein: ASSVGGDNNEQF

V gene: TRBV13
clone size: -
CDR3 length: 14
CDR3 protein: ASSPPPTDRTDEQF

V gene: TRBV2
clone size: -
CDR3 length: 11
CDR3 protein: ASNPAGVGTQY

V gene: TRBV5-1
clone size: few
CDR3 length: 14
CDR3 protein: ASSASGGGGYNEQF

V gene: TRBV7-9
clone size: -
CDR3 length: 12
CDR3 protein: ASSSQGGGNTIY

V gene: TRBV7-2
clone size: -
CDR3 length: 13
CDR3 protein: ASSHPGQGAAGYT

V gene: TRBV7-2
clone size: -
CDR3 length: 11
CDR3 protein: ASSDRGDNEQF

V gene: TRBV11-2
clone size: -
CDR3 length: 12
CDR3 protein: ASSYDRGNYGYT

V gene: TRBV4-3
clone size: -
CDR3 length: 14
CDR3 protein: ASSQERGTFPYEQY

V gene: TRBV7-2
clone size: -
CDR3 length: 13
CDR3 protein: ASSPRQGDTETQY

V gene: TRBV2
clone size: once
CDR3 length: 14
CDR3 protein: ASSELELFSTGELF

V gene: TRBV6-5
clone size: -
CDR3 length: 12
CDR3 protein: ASSYTGYNQPQH

V gene: TRBV5-1
clone size: -
CDR3 length: 10
CDR3 protein: ASSLAGWGYT

V gene: TRBV5-5
clone size: -
CDR3 length: 10
CDR3 protein: ASSLWAREQY

V gene: TRBV5-1
clone size: -
CDR3 length: 15
CDR3 protein: ASSLVVGGANTEELF

V gene: TRBV9
clone size: -
CDR3 length: 10
CDR3 protein: ASGEAHQPQH

V gene: TRBV30
clone size: -
CDR3 length: 11
CDR3 protein: AWNLGADTEAF

V gene: TRBV5-8
clone size: few
CDR3 length: 12
CDR3 protein: ASSTFGDFQPQH

V gene: TRBV24-1
clone size: -
CDR3 length: 12
CDR3 protein: ATTGGYSNQPQH

V gene: TRBV6-5
clone size: -
CDR3 length: 12
CDR3 protein: ASSREGATTEAF

V gene: TRBV5-4
clone size: -
CDR3 length: 11
CDR3 protein: ASSQQGRPEAF

V gene: TRBV20-1
clone size: -
CDR3 length: 10
CDR3 protein: SASKLSYEQY

V gene: TRBV5-1
clone size: -
CDR3 length: 14
CDR3 protein: ASSPRGARSDYGYT

V gene: TRBV10-3
clone size: few
CDR3 length: 13
CDR3 protein: AISGAGQTNYGYT

V gene: TRBV13
clone size: -
CDR3 length: 11
CDR3 protein: ASSPADREKLF

V gene: TRBV28
clone size: -
CDR3 length: 11
CDR3 protein: ASSSPYRGTIY

V gene: TRBV7-2
clone size: once
CDR3 length: 11
CDR3 protein: ASSLHGGNTQY

V gene: TRBV29-1
clone size: -
CDR3 length: 12
CDR3 protein: SVTGQGPADTQY

V gene: TRBV2
clone size: -
CDR3 length: 11
CDR3 protein: ASSDERNSPLH